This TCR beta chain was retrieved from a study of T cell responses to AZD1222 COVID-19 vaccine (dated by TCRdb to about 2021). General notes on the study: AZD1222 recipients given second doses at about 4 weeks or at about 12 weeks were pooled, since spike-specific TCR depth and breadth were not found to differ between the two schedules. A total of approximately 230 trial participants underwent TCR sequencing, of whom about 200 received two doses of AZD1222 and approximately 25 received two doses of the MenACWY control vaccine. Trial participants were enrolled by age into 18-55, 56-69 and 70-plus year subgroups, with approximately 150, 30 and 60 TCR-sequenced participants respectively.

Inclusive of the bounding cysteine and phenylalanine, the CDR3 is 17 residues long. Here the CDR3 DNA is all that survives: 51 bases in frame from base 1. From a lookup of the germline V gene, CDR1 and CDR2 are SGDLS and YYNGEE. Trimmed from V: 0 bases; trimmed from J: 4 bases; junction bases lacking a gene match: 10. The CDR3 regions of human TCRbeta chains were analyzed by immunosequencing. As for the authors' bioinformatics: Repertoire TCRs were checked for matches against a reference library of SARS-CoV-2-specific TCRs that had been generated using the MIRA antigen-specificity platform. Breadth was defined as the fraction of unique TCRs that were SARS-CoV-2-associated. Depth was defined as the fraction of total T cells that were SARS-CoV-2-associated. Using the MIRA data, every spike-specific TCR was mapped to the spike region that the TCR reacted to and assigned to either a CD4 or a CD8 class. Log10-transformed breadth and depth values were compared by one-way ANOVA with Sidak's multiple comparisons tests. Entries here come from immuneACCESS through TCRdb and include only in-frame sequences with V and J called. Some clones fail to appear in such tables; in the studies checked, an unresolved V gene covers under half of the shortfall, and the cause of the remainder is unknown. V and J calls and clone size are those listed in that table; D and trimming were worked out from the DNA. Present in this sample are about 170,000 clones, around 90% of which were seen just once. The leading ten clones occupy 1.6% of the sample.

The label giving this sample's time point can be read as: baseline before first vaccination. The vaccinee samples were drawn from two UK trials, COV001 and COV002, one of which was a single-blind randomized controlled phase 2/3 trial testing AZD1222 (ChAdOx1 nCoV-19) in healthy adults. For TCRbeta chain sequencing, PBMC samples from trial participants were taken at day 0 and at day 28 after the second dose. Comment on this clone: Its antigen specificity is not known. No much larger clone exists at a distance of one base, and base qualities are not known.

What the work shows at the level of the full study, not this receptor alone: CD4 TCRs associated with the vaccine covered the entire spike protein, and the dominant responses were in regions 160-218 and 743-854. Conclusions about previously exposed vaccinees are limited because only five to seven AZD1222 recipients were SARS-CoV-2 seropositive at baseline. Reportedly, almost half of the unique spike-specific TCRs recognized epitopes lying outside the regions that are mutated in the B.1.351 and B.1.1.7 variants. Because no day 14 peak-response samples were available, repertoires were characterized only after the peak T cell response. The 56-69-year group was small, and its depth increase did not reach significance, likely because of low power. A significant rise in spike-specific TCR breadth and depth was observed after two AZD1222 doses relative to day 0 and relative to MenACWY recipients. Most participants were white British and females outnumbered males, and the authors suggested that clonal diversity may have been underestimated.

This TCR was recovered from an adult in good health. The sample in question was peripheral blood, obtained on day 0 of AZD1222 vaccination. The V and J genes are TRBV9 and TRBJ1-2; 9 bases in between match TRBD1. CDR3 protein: CASSVDLNRQGVYGYTF. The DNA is TGTGCCAGCAGCGTAGACCTAAACAGACAGGGGGTCTATGGCTACACCTTC.